This is a list of T cell receptor beta chains from one sample in a study of cytomegalovirus exposure and HLA in healthy donors. The protocol was immunoSEQ multiplex PCR, while the TCRdb copy is restricted to in-frame clones and leaves out a portion. This sample's table has 140,000 to 150,000 clones. Sequencing was performed on PBMCs. Source of these receptors: a male donor in good health and CMV-seronegative. CDR3s include the opening cysteine and the closing phenylalanine or tryptophan.

CDR3: CASSWEGVNSPLHF
V: TRBV7-9

CDR3: CASSYYPGGGGYGYTF
V: TRBV6-5

CDR3: CAWSAAPGEQYF
V: TRBV30

CDR3: CASSLEGSSGGYNEQFF
V: TRBV5-4

CDR3: CASSLWTGANTGELFF
V: TRBV5-1

CDR3: CASSPQGASYEQYF
V: TRBV6-4

CDR3: CASIYRGLGEKLFF
V: TRBV2

CDR3: CASSLGQPSTDTQYF
V: TRBV19

CDR3: CASTPRDRVVNIQYF
V: TRBV28

CDR3: CASSSVISANEQFF
V: TRBV5-6

CDR3: CASSGFLAGGNNEQFF
V: TRBV9

CDR3: CASSFSGQGDYGYTF
V: TRBV27

CDR3: CSVEAGSTEAFF
V: TRBV29-1

CDR3: CASSFSGTQYNEQFF
V: TRBV7-3

CDR3: CASSPDSRGNTIYF
V: TRBV18

CDR3: CASSLEAYPRYGYTF
V: TRBV7-2

CDR3: CASSPSVSRGEDTEAFF
V: TRBV18

CDR3: CASSYGHGVDTQYF
V: TRBV7-2

CDR3: CASSLIKADTQYF
V: TRBV19

CDR3: CASSQRHIRDNEQFF
V: TRBV27

CDR3: CASSLTPIAGSTFYEQYF
V: TRBV5-1

CDR3: CASSPRSGTGEYEQYF
V: TRBV11-2

CDR3: CASSPRQGMNTEAFF
V: TRBV27

CDR3: CATSRDLQSNQPQHF
V: TRBV15

CDR3: CASSFGGTGTNEQFF
V: TRBV5-1

CDR3: CASSLRTGSTGELFF
V: TRBV27

CDR3: CASSYGGEDYGYTF
V: TRBV7-9

CDR3: CASSPWSSYNEQFF
V: TRBV27

CDR3: CASSWGQDTGELFF
V: TRBV6-5

CDR3: CASSSTSGRGETQYF
V: TRBV11-3

CDR3: CASSTGTSGVPPTNTQYF
V: TRBV7-8

CDR3: CASSLAGGLYGYTF
V: TRBV5-1

CDR3: CASGLGNTIYF
V: TRBV18

CDR3: CASSLVGLNYEQYF
V: TRBV5-1

CDR3: CASSSRERTGGTGELFF
V: TRBV13

CDR3: CASTTAGNTGELFF
V: TRBV27

CDR3: CASSYRGQGAYGYTF
V: TRBV6-5

CDR3: CASTGQPNTEAFF
V: TRBV25-1

CDR3: CASSQVGSGAKNIQYF
V: TRBV4-2

CDR3: CASSLGVAGNTIYF
V: TRBV7-9

CDR3: CASSVRTGTNYGYTF
V: TRBV6-1

CDR3: CASRLRGNTEAFF
V: TRBV6-5

CDR3: CSVVRQGGEQYF
V: TRBV29-1

CDR3: CASSLGGGAPGYTF
V: TRBV5-1

CDR3: CASSHGTSSDTQYF
V: TRBV7-9

CDR3: CASSQDLTDTEAFF
V: TRBV14

CDR3: CASRRTGAGELFF
V: TRBV6-4

CDR3: CASSLAAQTQYF
V: TRBV11-2